This T cell receptor (beta chain) was documented in a study of control samples from healthy donors and cancer patients. Libraries were prepared by immunoSEQ multiplex PCR; TCRdb keeps only in-frame clonotypes and omits some of them. Here the sample spans roughly 100,000 clones, 88% being singletons. Germline-derived CDR1 and CDR2 are WSHSY and SAAADI. V was pared by 6 bases and J by 0 bases, with 12 bases between. The CDR3 is 15 amino acids. The chain carries TRBV10-2 and TRBJ1-3; D perhaps matches TRBD1 (6 bases). The sequenced material came from blood. This receptor was taken from a man in his thirties or forties in good health. The CDR3 nucleotides are TGCGCCAGCAGGGACAGTTCAAGCTCTGGAAACACCATATATTTT. It yields the protein CASRDSSSSGNTIYF.